This T cell receptor beta chain was captured by sequencing in a study of shared clonotypes between healthy human individuals. As concerns this clone: Antigen specificity is unknown.

Germline V lookup: CDR1 SQVTM, CDR2 ANQGSEA. This CDR3 has 12 amino acids. J lost 4 bases, V lost 6 bases, and 6 bases had no gene match. Sequencing used immunoSEQ multiplex PCR; TCRdb keeps in-frame clones, though not all of them. The repertoire holds some 530,000 clones, with 70% to 80% as singletons. Nashville, Tennessee was home to all donors, each a Caucasian adult. Study-level results: It was anticipated that sequencing depth would influence how many clonotypes donors shared.

The genes are TRBV29-1 and TRBJ2-7; 7 bases are shared with TRBD1. This sequence was found in a woman aged 40 to 49 in good health. Some clones in this sample may be carry-over from other donors' samples. The sequenced sample consisted of PBMCs. CDR3 protein: CSVGDSPYEQYF. For the CDR3, the DNA is TGCAGCGTGGGGGACAGCCCTTACGAGCAGTACTTC.